This T cell receptor beta chain is drawn from a study of blood T cell repertoires in COVID-19. For the study at large: Samples of COVID-19 (acute and convalescent) were obtained from the United States, Italy and Spain.

As handled by the study authors: Nucleated cell number was recorded as an estimate derived from reference gene primer amplification. Some clones are missing from TCRdb's copy, which holds only in-frame ones; the method was immunoSEQ multiplex PCR. D and trimming come from the DNA, and the V and J calls and clone size come from that table. The data contain a few hundred thousand clones, roughly 84% of them singletons. V lost 4 bases, J lost 0 bases, and 10 bases lay in between. This CDR3 has 15 amino acids. CDR1 is MDHEN and CDR2 is SYDVKM in the germline V gene. The chain joins TRBV28 to TRBJ2-4; D is possibly TRBD2 (5 bases). The specimen sequenced was PBMCs or T cells enriched from blood (not recorded which). This receptor was identified in a woman in her 30s who had recovered from COVID-19. The CDR3 here is CASSSRTLAKNIQYF. CDR3 sequence (DNA): TGTGCCAGCAGTTCCCGGACTTTAGCCAAAAACATTCAGTACTTC. Filled out from reference TRBV28 and TRBJ2-4, the complete variable domain reads DVKVTQSSRYLVKRTGEKVFLECVQDMDHENMFWYRQDPGLGLRLIYFSYDVKMKEKGDIPEGYSVSREKKERFSLILESASTNQTSMYLCASSSRTLAKNIQYFGAGTRLSVL.